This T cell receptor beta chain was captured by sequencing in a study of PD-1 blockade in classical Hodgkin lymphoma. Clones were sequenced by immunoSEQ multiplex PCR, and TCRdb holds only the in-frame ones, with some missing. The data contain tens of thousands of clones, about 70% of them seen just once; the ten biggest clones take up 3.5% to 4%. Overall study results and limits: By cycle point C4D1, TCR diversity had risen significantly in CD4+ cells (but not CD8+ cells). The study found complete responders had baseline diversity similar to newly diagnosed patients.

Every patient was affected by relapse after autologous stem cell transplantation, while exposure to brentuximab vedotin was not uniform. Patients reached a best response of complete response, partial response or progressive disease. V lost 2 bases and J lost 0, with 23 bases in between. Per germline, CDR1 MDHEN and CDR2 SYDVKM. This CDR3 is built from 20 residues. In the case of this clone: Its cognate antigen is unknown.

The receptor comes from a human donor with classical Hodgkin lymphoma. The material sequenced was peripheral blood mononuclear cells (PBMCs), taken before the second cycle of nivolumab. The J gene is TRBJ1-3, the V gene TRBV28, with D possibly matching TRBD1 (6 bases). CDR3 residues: CASSLESRQGLGLSGNTIYF. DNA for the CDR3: TGTGCCAGCAGTTTAGAGTCGCGCCAGGGGCTGGGGCTCTCTGGAAACACCATATATTTT. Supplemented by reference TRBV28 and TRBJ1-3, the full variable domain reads DVKVTQSSRYLVKRTGEKVFLECVQDMDHENMFWYRQDPGLGLRLIYFSYDVKMKEKGDIPEGYSVSREKKERFSLILESASTNQTSMYLCASSLESRQGLGLSGNTIYFGEGSWLTVV.